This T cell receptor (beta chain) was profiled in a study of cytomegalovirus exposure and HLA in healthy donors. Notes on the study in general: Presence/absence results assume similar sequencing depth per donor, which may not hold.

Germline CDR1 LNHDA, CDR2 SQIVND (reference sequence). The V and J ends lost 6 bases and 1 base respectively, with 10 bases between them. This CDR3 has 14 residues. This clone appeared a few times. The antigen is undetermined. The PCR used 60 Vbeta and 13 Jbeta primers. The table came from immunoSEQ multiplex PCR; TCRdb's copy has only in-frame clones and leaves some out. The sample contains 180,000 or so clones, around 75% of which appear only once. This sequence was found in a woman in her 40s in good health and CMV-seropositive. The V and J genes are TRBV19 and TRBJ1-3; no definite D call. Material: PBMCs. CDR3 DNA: TGTGCCAGTAGGGAGAGGTCGTCTGGAAACACCATATATTTT. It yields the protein CASRERSSGNTIYF. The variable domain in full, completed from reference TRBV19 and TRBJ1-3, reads DGGITQSPKYLFRKEGQNVTLSCEQNLNHDAMYWYRQDPGQGLRLIYYSQIVNDFQKGDIAEGYSVSREKKESFPLTVTSAQKNPTAFYLCASRERSSGNTIYFGEGSWLTVV.